The present TCR beta chain was sequenced within a study of CD8+CD57+ T cells in acquired aplastic anemia. On the study more broadly: Sorted CD4+ and CD8+ cells gave a mean 3.2 ug DNA, range roughly 0.18 to 27.4 ug.

For CDR3 and TCR beta VDJ profiling, genomic DNA was the template used. TCRdb reprocessed the reads with MiXCR, giving one entry per CDR3 protein. Among about 160,000 distinct CDR3 sequences, roughly 48% were seen once, and the ten largest hold around 2.9%. This clonotype is a singleton in its sample. Its antigen is unknown. One end of the junction does not line up with germline, which may come from a read error. The CDR3 runs 12 residues. Per germline, CDR1 SEHNR and CDR2 FQNEAQ (reference sequence). Broader study findings: The study identified roughly 31 CD8+ CDR3 sequences shared by patients and controls.

CD8+CD57+ cell expansion, shown by flow cytometry, had occurred in the patients selected for sequencing. Blood sampling was performed on the patients, and none of them had received therapy by then. This chain joins TRBV7-9 and TRBJ2-7; D is possibly TRBD1 or TRBD2 (5 bases each). The sequence was obtained from a human donor with aplastic anemia. Sequencing was performed on sorted CD4+, CD8+, or CD8+CD57+ T cells (not recorded which) from PBMCs. CDR3 in amino acids: CASSLGGWEQHF. As DNA, the CDR3 is TGTGCCAGCAGCTTAGGGGGCTGGGAGCAGCACTTC.